Following are 6 T cell receptor beta chains from one sample sequenced in a study of identical twins. TCRdb independently ran MiXCR on the 5' RACE reads; one entry per CDR3 protein. The sample yields 500,000 to 700,000 distinct CDR3 sequences, under 8.5% seen once. These data are also associated with another study on yellow fever vaccine responses in identical twins.

The sequenced sample consisted of PBMCs. The receptors stem from a woman younger than 30 in good health.

This chain connects TRBV20-1 to TRBJ2-1; TRBD1 is a possible D gene (5 bases). The ends were cut back, 6 bases at V and 9 bases at J, with 18 bases in the middle. This CDR3 spans 13 amino acids. In germline, CDR1 is DFQATT, CDR2 SNEGSKA (reference sequence). CDR3 nucleotide sequence: TGCAGTGCAAAAATCAGGGAATTGGGTGAGCAGTTCTTC. Translation: CSAKIRELGEQFF.

The V and J genes are TRBV20-1 and TRBJ2-5, with D tentatively TRBD2 (6 bases). Germline values: CDR1 DFQATT, CDR2 SNEGSKA (reference sequence). The ends were cut back, 6 bases at V and 5 bases at J, with 13 bases in the middle. CDR3 length: 12 residues. CDR3 nucleotide sequence: TGCAGTGCCAGGACCGCGGGGGAGACCCAGTACTTC. This encodes CSARTAGETQYF.

This clonotype has just a few counts. V is TRBV20-1 and J is TRBJ2-2; D not resolved. The CDR3 length is 14 residues. V was cut by 6 bases and J by 0 bases, with 11 bases left in between. Germline loops: CDR1 DFQATT, CDR2 SNEGSKA (reference sequence). The DNA for the CDR3 is TGCAGTGCAGCAGGTAGATCGAACACCGGGGAGCTGTTTTTT. Translation: CSAAGRSNTGELFF.

This clonotype was counted a few times. The chain couples TRBV7-6 to TRBJ2-1, with TRBD1 identical over 12 bases. The CDR3 is 17 residues long. J lost 8 bases, V lost 5 bases, and 13 bases had no gene match. The germline V gene encodes CDR1 SGHVS and CDR2 FNYEAQ. The CDR3 here is CASSNGAGDRGLYEQFF. The CDR3 coding sequence is TGTGCCAGCAGCAATGGGGCCGGGGACAGGGGGCTGTATGAGCAGTTCTTC. Full variable domain (remainder filled in from reference TRBV7-6 and TRBJ2-1): GAGVSQSPRYKVTKRGQDVALRCDPISGHVSLYWYRQALGQGPEFLTYFNYEAQQDKSGLPNDRFSAERPEGSISTLTIQRTEQRDSAMYRCASSNGAGDRGLYEQFFGPGTRLTVL.

In its sample, this clonotype was seen many times. The V call is TRBV20-1, the J call TRBJ1-6, with D unclear. Germline assignment: CDR1 DFQATT and CDR2 SNEGSKA (reference sequence). V lost 1 base and J lost 5, with 6 bases in between. The CDR3 loop spans 13 amino acids. The chain's CDR3 is CSARAVNNSPLHF. CDR3 coding DNA: TGCAGTGCTAGAGCAGTTAATAATTCACCCCTCCACTTT.

This clonotype has a handful of counts. The genes are TRBV15 and TRBJ1-1, with 8 bases fitting TRBD1. CDR3 length: 14 residues. V lost 5 bases and J lost 6; bases outside the gene matches: 8. Germline V gene sequence: CDR1 LNHNV, CDR2 YYDKDF (reference sequence). The DNA of the CDR3 is TGTGCCACCAGCCCGGACAGGGTGAGCGCTGAAGCTTTCTTT. It codes for CATSPDRVSAEAFF.